These T cell receptor beta chains were read from a single sample in a study of CD8 T cells in Susac syndrome. Using its own MiXCR run on the immunoSEQ multiplex PCR reads, TCRdb lists one record per CDR3 protein. In the table there are some 100,000 distinct CDR3 sequences, about 95% of which are singletons. Material: CD8+ T cells from PBMCs. These receptors came from a human donor with Susac syndrome. Each CDR3 is given with its conserved first and last residue. The D gene is left open where the match is weak. A row's size may be missing; if present it is once, few, many or a size class.

TRBV28	-	-	TRBJ1-2	CASSFPTLGGGHYGYTF	TGTGCCAGCAGTTTTCCAACCCTCGGAGGAGGCCACTATGGCTACACCTTC
TRBV5-6	-	-	TRBJ2-1	CASSSSSRNEQFF	TGTGCCAGCAGCTCCTCTAGCCGCAATGAGCAGTTCTTC
TRBV27	-	-	TRBJ1-4	CASRRGPINEKLFF	TGTGCCAGCAGGCGGGGACCAATTAATGAAAAACTGTTTTTT
TRBV20-1	TRBD2	-	TRBJ2-4	CSAEGASGTLIQYF	TGCAGCGCGGAGGGGGCTAGCGGGACCCTTATTCAGTACTTC
TRBV29-1	-	-	TRBJ1-2	CSAPTTEPYGYTF	TGCAGCGCCCCCACGACAGAGCCCTATGGCTACACCTTC
TRBV28	-	-	TRBJ1-1	CASSLGYGDKSNTEAFF	TGTGCCAGCAGTTTAGGTTATGGAGACAAGTCGAACACTGAAGCTTTCTTT
TRBV28	-	-	TRBJ2-3	CASRNHEDTQYF	TGTGCCAGCCGAAATCATGAGGATACGCAGTATTTT
TRBV5-1	-	once	TRBJ2-2	CASSREGPNTGELFF	TGCGCCAGCTCTAGAGAGGGACCGAACACCGGGGAGCTGTTTTTT
TRBV29-1	-	-	TRBJ2-7	CSVAPSSYEQYF	TGCAGCGTTGCGCCCAGCTCCTACGAGCAGTACTTC
TRBV7-8	TRBD1	-	TRBJ1-2	CASSSGQTDGYTF	TGTGCCAGCAGCTCGGGACAGACGGACGGCTACACCTTC
TRBV27	-	-	TRBJ1-1	CASRQAGGLEAFF	TGTGCCAGCCGCCAAGCGGGCGGCCTAGAAGCTTTCTTT
TRBV4-1	-	-	TRBJ2-7	CASSHLWDEQYF	TGCGCCAGCAGCCACCTTTGGGACGAGCAGTACTTC
TRBV7-9	-	-	TRBJ2-1	CASSLAEGGISDEQFF	TGTGCCAGCAGCTTAGCGGAGGGCGGGATCTCGGATGAGCAGTTCTTC
TRBV29-1	-	-	TRBJ2-5	CSVVVGQETQYF	TGCAGCGTTGTAGTAGGGCAAGAGACCCAGTACTTC